Detailed here is one T cell receptor (beta chain). Its antigen is not identified. Researchers reported that TCR beta cDNA libraries carried unique molecular identifiers. Input amounts of about 0.95 to 10 million T cells were used. These gave roughly 0.5 million cDNA molecules, so each molecule approximated one T cell. TCRdb redid the calling of the PCR reads with MiXCR, one entry per CDR3 protein. The sample holds around 770,000 distinct CDR3 sequences, more than 45% seen once. The source of the sample is a study of post-analysis software for immune sequencing data. CDR3 length equals 14 residues. Germline CDR1 is GTSNPN and CDR2 is SVGIG (reference sequence). V was trimmed by 0 bases and J by 7 bases, leaving 15 bases between them. Study results and caveats: Five or six TRBV segments, TRBV5-6, TRBV5-1 and TRBV20-1 among them, were found more frequent in patients than controls. The F measure placed samples prepared in the same batch into strongly shared clusters.

Sequencing was performed on blood. This TCR was sampled from a girl aged 5 to 17 with multiple sclerosis. The chain recombines TRBV30 with TRBJ1-2, with a possible D match to TRBD1 (6 bases). The CDR3: CAWSVLGGAGGYTF. DNA for the CDR3: TGTGCCTGGAGTGTACTAGGGGGGGCAGGTGGCTACACCTTC.